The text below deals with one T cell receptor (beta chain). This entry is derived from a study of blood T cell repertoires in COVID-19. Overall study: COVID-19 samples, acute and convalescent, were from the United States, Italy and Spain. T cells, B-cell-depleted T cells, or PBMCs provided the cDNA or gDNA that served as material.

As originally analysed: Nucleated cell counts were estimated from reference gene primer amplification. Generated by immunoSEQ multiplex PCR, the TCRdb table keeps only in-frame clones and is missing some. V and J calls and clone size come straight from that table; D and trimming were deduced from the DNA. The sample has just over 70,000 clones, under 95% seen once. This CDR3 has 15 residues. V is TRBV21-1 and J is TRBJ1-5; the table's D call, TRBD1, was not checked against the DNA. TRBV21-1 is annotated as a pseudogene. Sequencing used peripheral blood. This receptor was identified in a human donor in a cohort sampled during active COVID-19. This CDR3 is CASRLGQASNQPQHF. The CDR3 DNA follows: TGTGCCAGCAGATTGGGACAGGCCTCCAATCAGCCCCAGCATTTT.